The next 23 T cell receptor beta chains were all read from a single sample in a study of preoperative IRX-2 immunotherapy in early breast cancer. TCRdb's table, derived via immunoSEQ multiplex PCR, lists solely in-frame clones and lacks some. The sample shows about 43,000 clones, approximately 94% of them seen only once. Treatment reported: preoperative locoregional IRX-2 cytokine immunotherapy. Sample: tumor tissue, taken after IRX-2 immunotherapy. All receptors come from a human donor with breast cancer.

The chain couples TRBV27 to TRBJ2-2; 8 nucleotides match TRBD2. Germline trimming cut 2 bases from V and 5 bases from J; bases unmatched to any gene: 4. From germline, CDR1 is MNHEY and CDR2 SMNVEV (reference sequence). This CDR3 is 15 amino acids long. CDR3 coding DNA: TGTGCCAGCAGTTTAACTATAGCGGGGACCGGGGAGCTGTTTTTT. Protein sequence: CASSLTIAGTGELFF.

This sequence joins TRBV6-6 and TRBJ2-7, with D perhaps matching TRBD1 or TRBD2 (5 bases each). Germline values: CDR1 MNHNY, CDR2 SVGAGI (reference sequence). The CDR3 consists of 14 residues. The ends were cut back, 7 bases at V and 4 bases at J, with 17 bases in the middle. DNA for the CDR3: TGTGCCAGCATTCCGGGACCCCCTTTGTACGAGCAGTACTTC. Its translation is CASIPGPPLYEQYF.

The chain employs TRBV6-5 and TRBJ1-1; no firm D call. Deletions cut 2 bases from V and 0 bases from J, with 4 bases between. Germline V gives CDR1 MNHEY, CDR2 SVGAGI. The CDR3 totals 13 residues. CDR3 residues: CASSYVLNTEAFF. The CDR3 nucleotides are TGTGCCAGCAGTTACGTGCTGAACACTGAAGCTTTCTTT.

V and J are TRBV19 and TRBJ2-7; possible D gene TRBD2, 7 bases. The CDR3 is 13 amino acids. Trimming cost V 4 bases and J 7 bases, with 14 bases left between them. Germline V gene sequence: CDR1 LNHDA, CDR2 SQIVND (reference sequence). The CDR3 protein is CASSTAGALEQYF. The CDR3 bases are TGTGCCAGTAGTACGGCGGGGGCCCTGGAGCAGTACTTC.

The chain combines TRBV5-1 with TRBJ1-4, with 7 bases aligning to TRBD1. Trimming at V came to 0 bases and at J to 4 bases, leaving 6 bases not matched to a gene. The CDR3 spans 16 residues. Germline lookup yields CDR1 SGHRS and CDR2 YFSETQ. The CDR3 is CASSLGGQNFNEKLFF. The CDR3 nucleotides read TGCGCCAGCAGCTTGGGGGGACAGAACTTTAATGAAAAACTGTTTTTT. The entire variable domain, with the rest obtained from reference TRBV5-1 and TRBJ1-4, is as follows: KAGVTQTPRYLIKTRGQQVTLSCSPISGHRSVSWYQQTPGQGLQFLFEYFSETQRNKGNFPGRFSGRQFSNSRSEMNVSTLELGDSALYLCASSLGGQNFNEKLFFGSGTQLSVL.

This rearrangement joins TRBV18 to TRBJ2-7; 7 nucleotides agree with TRBD1. Germline-derived CDR1 and CDR2 are KGHSH and LQKENI. The CDR3 contains 14 residues. V shed 3 bases and J 0 bases; nucleotides not matched to a gene: 2. The CDR3 spells CASSPGQSSYEQYF. CDR3 nucleotide sequence: TGTGCCAGCTCACCGGGACAGAGCTCCTACGAGCAGTACTTC.

The rearrangement links TRBV6-1 to TRBJ1-4; D perhaps matches TRBD1 (6 bases). Trimming pared 8 bases from V and 4 bases from J, leaving 8 bases between. The CDR3 extends over 12 amino acids. Germline V gene sequence: CDR1 MNHNS, CDR2 SASEGT. The CDR3 here is CASQDSNEKLFF. CDR3 sequence (DNA): TGTGCCAGCCAGGACAGTAATGAAAAACTGTTTTTT.

V is TRBV7-3 and J is TRBJ1-3; D uncertain. The CDR3 runs to 13 residues. V lost 2 bases to trimming and J lost 3 bases, with 5 bases between them. CDR1 and CDR2 (germline): SGHTA, FQGTGA. The CDR3 region has the DNA TGTGCCAGCAGCTTAGGTTATGGAAACACCATATATTTT. This encodes CASSLGYGNTIYF.

This rearrangement joins TRBV7-6 to TRBJ2-7; perhaps TRBD1 as D (6 bases). CDR3 length: 13 amino acids. Germline-derived CDR1 and CDR2 are SGHVS and FNYEAQ. V gave up 4 bases and J gave up 2 bases, with 9 bases separating them. CDR3 residues: CASSWGHPYEQYF. The CDR3 coding sequence is TGTGCCAGCAGCTGGGGACACCCCTACGAGCAGTACTTC. Variable domain in full (rest from reference TRBV7-6 and TRBJ2-7): GAGVSQSPRYKVTKRGQDVALRCDPISGHVSLYWYRQALGQGPEFLTYFNYEAQQDKSGLPNDRFSAERPEGSISTLTIQRTEQRDSAMYRCASSWGHPYEQYFGPGTRLTVT.

This chain uses TRBV5-4 with TRBJ2-7, with 11 bases that match TRBD1. The germline CDR1 and CDR2 sequences are SGHNT and YYREEE (reference sequence). CDR3 length: 15 amino acids. Unmatched junction bases numbered 4, after V lost 1 base and J lost 4 bases. The CDR3 loop is CASSLPGTGGYEQYF. CDR3 sequence (DNA): TGTGCCAGCAGCTTGCCCGGGACAGGGGGTTACGAGCAGTACTTC.

J is TRBJ2-7 and V is TRBV7-8; no definite D call. This CDR3 has 13 amino acids. Trimming took off 0 bases at V and 3 bases at J, with 6 bases between the two ends. The germline CDR1 and CDR2 sequences are SGHVS and FQNEAQ. This CDR3 reads CASSLANLYEQYF. For the CDR3, the DNA is TGTGCCAGCAGCTTAGCGAATCTCTACGAGCAGTACTTC.

This clone was found a few times. The V and J genes are TRBV7-9 and TRBJ2-3, with 10 bases lining up with TRBD1. The CDR3 runs to 17 residues. Germline CDR1 is SEHNR and CDR2 is FQNEAQ (reference sequence). V shed 1 base, J shed 5 bases, and the junction held 9 bases outside the gene matches. DNA for the CDR3: TGTGCCAGCAGCTTAGTGGCCCGGACAGGGGGAAGAGATACGCAGTATTTT. Its protein product is CASSLVARTGGRDTQYF.

The chain links TRBV9 to TRBJ2-2; D gene uncertain. The germline CDR1 and CDR2 sequences are SGDLS and YYNGEE. With 7 bases removed from V and 2 bases from J, the gap between germline ends came to 12 bases. This CDR3 is built from 14 residues. CDR3 nucleotide sequence: TGTGCCAGCGCCGACGGCTCTAACACCGGGGAGCTGTTTTTT. It encodes CASADGSNTGELFF.

The DNA for the CDR3 is TGTGCCAGCAGCCTAGGGTTTTACGAGCAGTACTTC. Translating gives CASSLGFYEQYF. V usage is TRBV5-4 and J usage is TRBJ2-7; unclear D gene. This CDR3 is built from 12 residues. V lost 4 bases, J lost 4 bases, and 9 bases lay in between. Germline V gene lookup returns CDR1 SGHNT and CDR2 YYREEE (reference sequence). Combining the CDR3 with reference TRBV5-4 and TRBJ2-7 gives the whole variable domain ETGVTQSPTHLIKTRGQQVTLRCSSQSGHNTVSWYQQALGQGPQFIFQYYREEENGRGNFPPRFSGLQFPNYSSELNVNALELDDSALYLCASSLGFYEQYFGPGTRLTVT.

The V gene is TRBV6-5, the J gene TRBJ2-1; TRBD2 matches at 7 bases. Germline V gene lookup returns CDR1 MNHEY and CDR2 SVGAGI. The CDR3 totals 12 residues. Trimming cost V 5 bases and J 6 bases; bases outside gene matches: 1. The CDR3 loop is CASSRTSNEQFF. CDR3 bases: TGTGCCAGCAGTAGGACTAGCAATGAGCAGTTCTTC.

The V call is TRBV6-6, the J call TRBJ2-7; D is uncertain. CDR1 MNHNY and CDR2 SVGAGI come from the germline V gene (reference sequence). The germline V and J ends were trimmed by 2 bases and 5 bases, with 4 bases remaining between them. CDR3 length: 11 residues. As DNA, the CDR3 is TGTGCCAGCAGTTACCGTGACGAGCAGTACTTC. It specifies CASSYRDEQYF.

The chain carries TRBV2 and TRBJ2-7; 7 bases map to TRBD1. Germline V gene lookup returns CDR1 SNHLY and CDR2 FYNNEI. Trimming removed 8 bases from V and 0 bases from J; junction bases left unmatched: 7. CDR3 length: 14 amino acids. CDR3 sequence: CASAHRDSSYEQYF. For the CDR3, the DNA is TGTGCCAGCGCCCACCGGGACAGCTCCTACGAGCAGTACTTC.

V usage is TRBV18 and J usage is TRBJ1-4; tentatively, D is TRBD1 (5 bases). The V and J ends lost 0 bases and 0 bases respectively, with 14 bases between them. Germline-derived CDR1 and CDR2 are KGHSH and LQKENI. The CDR3 length is 18 residues. The CDR3 loop reads CASSPPMRGAATNEKLFF. Written as DNA, the CDR3 is TGTGCCAGCTCACCACCGATGAGGGGAGCTGCAACTAATGAAAAACTGTTTTTT.

The rearrangement joins TRBV27 to TRBJ1-6, with 7 positions matching TRBD1. Germline lookup yields CDR1 MNHEY and CDR2 SMNVEV (reference sequence). V lost 0 bases to trimming and J lost 3 bases; unmatched junction nucleotides: 8. The CDR3 has 18 amino acids. Here the CDR3 reads CASSLSRTGAHYNSPLHF. CDR3 nucleotides: TGTGCCAGCAGTTTATCTCGAACAGGGGCGCACTATAATTCACCCCTCCACTTT.

The chain combines TRBV30 with TRBJ2-1; D perhaps matches TRBD1 (5 bases). Germline V gene data show CDR1 as GTSNPN and CDR2 as SVGIG (reference sequence). The ends were cut back, 4 bases at V and 4 bases at J, with 11 bases in the middle. This CDR3 region has 13 residues. This chain's CDR3 is CAWKGMQYNEQFF. Here the CDR3 DNA reads TGTGCCTGGAAGGGGATGCAGTACAATGAGCAGTTCTTC.

The CDR3 coding sequence is TGCAGCGTTGGCGAGGGTGGCTACACCTTC. The encoded protein is CSVGEGGYTF. The rearrangement joins TRBV29-1 to TRBJ1-2; no clear D gene. The germline V gene encodes CDR1 SQVTM and CDR2 ANQGSEA. Trimming removed 4 bases from V and 7 bases from J, with 7 bases in between. This CDR3 has 10 amino acids.

The chain links TRBV7-6 to TRBJ2-2; D is ambiguous. The V and J ends lost 11 bases and 1 base respectively, with 14 bases between them. The CDR3 has 14 amino acids. Germline lookup yields CDR1 SGHVS and CDR2 FNYEAQ. This chain's CDR3 is CASCQWQNTGELFF. The CDR3 nucleotides are TGTGCCTCCTGCCAGTGGCAGAACACCGGGGAGCTGTTTTTT.

V and J are TRBV4-2 and TRBJ2-2; 12 bases map to TRBD2. Unmatched junction bases numbered 2, after V lost 0 bases and J lost 3 bases. Germline V CDR1 and CDR2: LGHNA, YNFKEQ. There are 17 residues in the CDR3. The CDR3 reads CASSQDTSGGYTGELFF. DNA of the CDR3: TGTGCCAGCAGCCAAGATACTAGCGGGGGGTACACCGGGGAGCTGTTTTTT.